This T cell receptor (beta chain) is from a study of blood T cells in healthy people across ages. This CDR3 is 14 amino acids long. Study-wide points: No one knew whether donors had CMV, which possibly confounded expanded clonotype changes.

With a J-beta primer mix and a sample-barcoded 5' primer, a second PCR ran roughly 6 to 11 cycles. Researchers report that a template-switch adaptor with 12 random nucleotides tagged each cDNA molecule. TCRdb used MiXCR to reprocess the 5' RACE reads, holding one entry per CDR3 protein. The table shows about 2 million distinct CDR3 sequences, with around 50% occurring only once. In regard to this clonotype: Antigen unknown.

What was sequenced was blood. V and J are TRBV12-3 or TRBV12-4 and TRBJ2-1, with 7 positions matching TRBD2. The DNA matches TRBJ2-7 better at its end, which makes the J call doubtful. This sequence originates from a woman aged 40 to 50 in good health. The CDR3 protein is CASSPLADHYEQYF. The CDR3 DNA sequence: TGTGCCAGCAGCCCTCTAGCGGATCACTACGAGCAGTACTTC.